This T cell receptor beta chain was profiled in a study of read filtering for tumor transcriptome and immune sequencing. The overall study: IR-seq gave about 3.5 to 10.27 million TCR reads per sample; RNA-seq gave roughly 80 to 1,400. Overall study findings and caveats: Even smaller IR-seq throughput identified most shared clonotypes. The sorted CD138-negative fraction was a mixed bone marrow immune population, not purified T cells.

At the time of active disease, bone marrow was collected from every patient. The library was built from 400 to 500 ng RNA with molecular barcoded adaptors for alpha/delta and beta/gamma chains. TCRdb ran MiXCR on the reads and lists one entry per CDR3 protein. The data show tens of thousands of distinct CDR3 sequences, with 14% seen just once and roughly 41% held by the top ten. In its sample, this clonotype was seen a few times. Its cognate antigen is unknown. The CDR3 is 15 residues long. The V segment lost 7 bases and the J segment 6 bases; nucleotides outside the gene matches: 10. What was sequenced was a population of CD138-negative cells sorted from bone marrow. The sequence derives from a donor aged 40 or older with multiple myeloma. The chain employs TRBV12-3 or TRBV12-4 and TRBJ2-1, with 9 bases fitting TRBD2. The chain's CDR3 is CASTQGSGSGNEQFF. The CDR3 bases are TGTGCCAGCACCCAAGGTAGCGGGAGCGGCAATGAGCAGTTCTTC.